The 16 T cell receptor beta chains given below trace back to one sample, sequenced in a study of memory CD4+ T cells and cytomegalovirus serostatus. The repertoire was sequenced with immunoSEQ multiplex PCR; TCRdb's copy has only in-frame clones and lacks some. The sample consists of tens of thousands of clones, around 83% of them appearing once. Single viable CD3+CD4+CD8-CD45RO+ cells were sorted as the memory CD4+ T cells. Sequencing input: memory CD4+ T cells from blood. These receptors came from an adult in good health and CMV-seropositive.

V gene TRBV9 combines with J gene TRBJ2-1; TRBD2 agrees at 10 bases. Trimming took 3 bases from V and 8 from J; bases not matched to a gene: 14. The germline CDR1 and CDR2 sequences are SGDLS and YYNGEE. The CDR3 runs to 17 residues. The CDR3 DNA reads TGTGCCAGCAGCGCCCGTGAACCGGGACTAGCGTCTCATGAGCAGTTCTTC. Translation: CASSAREPGLASHEQFF.

The chain couples TRBV11-2 to TRBJ2-3; D is undetermined. The CDR3 is 12 residues long. Looked up from germline, CDR1 is SGHAT and CDR2 is FQNNGV. The V end was cut by 2 bases, the J end by 3 bases, with 3 bases between. As DNA, the CDR3 is TGTGCCAGCAGCTTATGGACAGATACGCAGTATTTT. It is translated as CASSLWTDTQYF.

The chain combines TRBV19 with TRBJ2-2; 7 bases match TRBD2. Germline CDR1 LNHDA, CDR2 SQIVND (reference sequence). V was clipped by 6 bases and J by 7 bases; unmatched bases: 14. This CDR3 has 16 amino acids. The CDR3: CASRSSGEGRFGELFF. The CDR3 DNA is TGTGCCAGTAGGAGCTCGGGGGAGGGCCGATTCGGGGAGCTGTTTTTT.

This chain uses TRBV4-1 with TRBJ1-2, with TRBD1 matching over 9 bases. CDR3 length: 15 residues. Trimming took 2 bases from V and 6 from J; bases not matched to a gene: 7. Germline CDR1 and CDR2: MGHRA and YSYEKL. As DNA, the CDR3 is TGCGCCAGCAGCCAAACCGGGACAGGGCGTAATGGCTACACCTTC. Protein sequence: CASSQTGTGRNGYTF.

This chain connects TRBV6-5 to TRBJ1-2; D is uncertain. CDR1 and CDR2 (germline): MNHEY, SVGAGI. Trimming left V 0 bases short and J 3 bases short, with 14 bases between. The CDR3 loop spans 16 amino acids. The CDR3 nucleotides read TGTGCCAGCAGTTACTCGAGCCTGGGCTCGGACTATGGCTACACCTTC. Translated: CASSYSSLGSDYGYTF.

This chain joins TRBV7-8 and TRBJ1-5, with D maybe TRBD1 (5 bases). Trimming removed 6 bases from V and 3 bases from J, with 12 bases in between. CDR3 size: 14 residues. Looked up from germline, CDR1 is SGHVS and CDR2 is FQNEAQ. In DNA form, the CDR3 reads TGTGCCAGCAGGCCAGGGACTCACAATCAGCCCCAGCATTTT. Translated: CASRPGTHNQPQHF.

This CDR3 is CASSLGHPGGETQYF. In nucleotides, the CDR3 is TGTGCCAGCAGCTTGGGACACCCCGGTGGGGAGACCCAGTACTTC. V usage is TRBV7-6 and J usage is TRBJ2-5; D may be TRBD1 (6 bases). Trimming stripped 3 bases from V and 5 bases from J, with 16 bases between. Germline values: CDR1 SGHVS, CDR2 FNYEAQ. The CDR3 is 15 residues long. Looking up the rest from reference TRBV7-6 and TRBJ2-5 gives the full variable domain: GAGVSQSPRYKVTKRGQDVALRCDPISGHVSLYWYRQALGQGPEFLTYFNYEAQQDKSGLPNDRFSAERPEGSISTLTIQRTEQRDSAMYRCASSLGHPGGETQYFGPGTRLLVL.

The chain has TRBV10-3 and TRBJ2-1; 7 positions match TRBD2. Germline V gene lookup returns CDR1 ENHRY and CDR2 SYGVKD. The V segment lost 0 bases and the J segment 4 bases; nucleotides outside the gene matches: 6. The CDR3 spans 16 residues. CDR3 amino acids: CAISESTLATYNEQFF. The CDR3 DNA reads TGTGCCATCAGTGAGTCGACACTAGCGACATACAATGAGCAGTTCTTC.

The chain uses TRBV7-9 and TRBJ2-3; 12 nucleotides agree with TRBD1. V gave up 2 bases and J gave up 5 bases; unmatched junction bases: 8. Germline CDR1 and CDR2: SEHNR and FQNEAQ (reference sequence). The CDR3 loop spans 17 amino acids. The CDR3 protein is CASSLILGTGGGDTQYF. The CDR3 bases are TGTGCCAGCAGCTTAATCCTCGGGACAGGGGGCGGAGATACGCAGTATTTT.

The rearrangement links TRBV4-3 to TRBJ2-5, with 8 bases fitting TRBD1. Germline lookup yields CDR1 LGHNA and CDR2 YSLEER. J gave up 5 bases and V 0 bases, and 14 bases lay outside the gene matches. The CDR3 contains 18 residues. The CDR3 is CASSQDPPGPGGGETQYF. The CDR3 bases are TGCGCCAGCAGCCAAGATCCCCCGGGGCCAGGGGGCGGTGAGACCCAGTACTTC.

The chain has TRBV28 and TRBJ1-2; 9 bases fit TRBD1. This CDR3 comprises 15 residues. Unmatched junction bases numbered 8, after V lost 4 bases and J lost 5 bases. Looked up from germline, CDR1 is MDHEN and CDR2 is SYDVKM. The CDR3 bases are TGTGCCAGCAGTTCCCACACAGGGGGCGGTTATGGCTACACCTTC. Amino acids: CASSSHTGGGYGYTF.

The V call is TRBV19, the J call TRBJ1-1; D unresolved. V lost 7 bases to trimming and J lost 0 bases, with 9 bases between them. Per germline, CDR1 LNHDA and CDR2 SQIVND (reference sequence). This CDR3 comprises 13 residues. The CDR3 loop is CASTSIMNTEAFF. CDR3 bases: TGTGCCAGTACCTCGATAATGAACACTGAAGCTTTCTTT.

The genes are TRBV6-6 and TRBJ1-2; 7 bases agree with TRBD1. The junction had 1 base not matched to a gene; V was cut back by 6 bases and J by 3 bases. This CDR3 region has 12 residues. Germline CDR1 is MNHNY and CDR2 is SVGAGI (reference sequence). As DNA, the CDR3 is TGTGCCAGCAGCGGGACAGACTATGGCTACACCTTC. Its protein is CASSGTDYGYTF.

The rearrangement links TRBV5-1 to TRBJ2-2; 7 positions agree with TRBD1. This CDR3 has 15 amino acids. Germline V CDR1 and CDR2: SGHRS, YFSETQ. After removal of 4 bases from V and 3 bases from J, the junction contained 6 bases not matched to a gene. CDR3 in DNA: TGCGCCAGCAGCCAGATTACAGGGGACACCGGGGAGCTGTTTTTT. It is translated as CASSQITGDTGELFF.

The V call is TRBV18, the J call TRBJ1-4; D unclear. This CDR3 region has 11 residues. Trimming removed 6 bases at V and 5 bases at J, with 4 bases between. Germline CDR1 is KGHSH and CDR2 is LQKENI. CDR3 in amino acids: CASSLNEKLFF. The CDR3 region has the DNA TGTGCCAGCTCGCTAAATGAAAAACTGTTTTTT.

The chain links TRBV6-5 to TRBJ1-3; no firm D call. CDR1 and CDR2 from the germline V gene are MNHEY and SVGAGI. Trimming took 0 bases from V and 3 from J, leaving 6 bases between them. This CDR3 comprises 14 residues. The CDR3 is CASSYSEFGNTIYF. CDR3 bases: TGTGCCAGCAGTTACTCGGAGTTTGGAAACACCATATATTTT.